This T cell receptor (beta chain) was sequenced during a study of kidney transplant recipient with SARS-CoV-2 infection. This clonotype was counted ten times or more. The V gene lost 2 bases and the J gene lost 8 bases, with 16 bases spanning the gap. The CDR3 runs 15 residues. Per germline, CDR1 LNHNV and CDR2 YYDKDF (reference sequence). TCRdb ran MiXCR on the reads and lists one entry per CDR3 protein. This sample has approximately 240,000 distinct CDR3 sequences, with 25% to 30% found just once. The sequence came from a male patient aged 25 to 39 who had COVID-19 and was a kidney transplant recipient. Some of these T cells may belong to the graft donor. The chain links TRBV15 to TRBJ2-1; a possible D gene is TRBD1 (5 bases). The specimen comprised a blood sample, sampled at baseline and on day 111 from a kidney transplant recipient. CDR3 DNA: TGTGCCACCAGCAGATTTGGGCAGGGTGGAGATGAGCAGTTCTTC. It translates to CATSRFGQGGDEQFF.